Listed below are T cell receptor beta chains from one sample, sequenced in a study of blood T cell repertoires in COVID-19. The assay was immunoSEQ multiplex PCR, and TCRdb's table has in-frame clones only and misses some. The top ten hold less than 25% of the sample, which has about 180,000 clones, roughly nine tenths seen once. Sequencing used peripheral blood. The receptors originated from a man in his 70s with active or convalescent COVID-19. CDR3s include the opening cysteine and the closing phenylalanine or tryptophan. Each record gives: V gene, D gene, clone size, J gene, CDR3 DNA, CDR3 protein. A D gene is named only where the DNA matches it firmly. Some rows mark clone size as missing; the rest say once, few, many or name a class of expanded clone.

>TRBV20-1|TRBD2|NA|TRBJ2-1
TGCAGTGCTAGTCCCGCGACTAGCGGGAGGTCTTATCATGAGCAGTTCTTC
CSASPATSGRSYHEQFF
>TRBV18|NA|NA|TRBJ1-4
TGTGCCAGCTCACCAGGTATCGCGGCTAATGAAAAACTGTTTTTT
CASSPGIAANEKLFF
>TRBV18|TRBD1|NA|TRBJ1-6
TGTGCCAGCTCACCACCGTCGACAGGGGACAATTCACCCCTCCACTTT
CASSPPSTGDNSPLHF
>TRBV18|TRBD1|NA|TRBJ1-6
TGTGCCAGCTCACCCCGACAGGGCAACTACTCACCCCTCCACTTT
CASSPRQGNYSPLHF
>TRBV27|TRBD2|NA|TRBJ2-7
TGTGCCAGCATGGCCGCGGGAGGGTCCTACGAGCAGTACTTC
CASMAAGGSYEQYF
>TRBV5-1|NA|NA|TRBJ2-2
TGCGCCAGCCGAACTACCGGGACACAATCCGGGGAGCTGTTTTTT
CASRTTGTQSGELFF
>TRBV27|TRBD2|NA|TRBJ2-7
TGTGCCAGCAGTTATCGGGAGGCCTACGAGCAGTACTTC
CASSYREAYEQYF
>TRBV2|NA|few|TRBJ1-4
TGTGCCAGCAACAACAGGATGAATGAAAAACTGTTTTTT
CASNNRMNEKLFF
>TRBV6-5|TRBD2|NA|TRBJ2-1
TGTGCCAGCAGTCCCACGGGGGGTACCTACAATGAGCAGTTCTTC
CASSPTGGTYNEQFF
>TRBV27|NA|NA|TRBJ1-1
TGTGCCAGCAGTTTCCGTCCGGATACGGGCACTGAAGCTTTCTTT
CASSFRPDTGTEAFF
>TRBV24-1|NA|NA|TRBJ1-5
TGTGCCACCAGTGATTTGGGGGCCCCTAGCAATCAGCCCCAGCATTTT
CATSDLGAPSNQPQHF
>TRBV29-1|NA|NA|TRBJ2-6
TGCAGCGTCCAAACCGGGTACGGGGCCAACGTCCTGACTTTC
CSVQTGYGANVLTF
>TRBV29-1|TRBD1|NA|TRBJ2-7
TGCAGCGTTCAGGGGGGACAGGGGGCGGACGAGCAGTACTTC
CSVQGGQGADEQYF
>TRBV6-2/TRBV6-3|NA|NA|TRBJ1-1
TGTGCCAGCAGTTCCCACGGGAGGGCGAACACTGAAGCTTTCTTT
CASSSHGRANTEAFF
>TRBV7-8|NA|NA|TRBJ1-5
TGTGCCAGCAGTCCCAGGGTCAATCAGCCCCAGCATTTT
CASSPRVNQPQHF
>TRBV5-8|NA|NA|TRBJ2-3
TGTGCCACCTCTTTTCCCAGTAATACGCAGTATTTT
CATSFPSNTQYF
>TRBV11-2|TRBD1|NA|TRBJ2-7
TGTGCCAGCAGCTCCACCACAGGGGCCCTCTCCTACGAGCAGTACTTC
CASSSTTGALSYEQYF
>TRBV6-2/TRBV6-3|TRBD1|NA|TRBJ1-4
TGTGCCAGCAGCCCGGACAGGGGGGATGAAAAACTGTTTTTT
CASSPDRGDEKLFF
>TRBV3-1/TRBV3-2|TRBD1|NA|TRBJ1-2
TGTGCCAGCAGCCAAGGGACAGGGGCCGCCGATCCATATGGCTACACCTTC
CASSQGTGAADPYGYTF
>TRBV19|TRBD2|NA|TRBJ2-7
TGTGCCAGTAGTGCCCGCGGGGGTTTGAACGAGCAGTACTTC
CASSARGGLNEQYF
>TRBV6-5|NA|NA|TRBJ2-7
TGTGCCAGCAGTTATAGACTCCTAGCGGAGCAGTACTTC
CASSYRLLAEQYF
>TRBV18|NA|NA|TRBJ1-4
TGTGCCAGCTCACCCGGGGGGGCTAATGAAAAACTGTTTTTT
CASSPGGANEKLFF
>TRBV18|NA|once|TRBJ1-1
TGTGCCAGCTCACCACGTAGGACAGCACAAGATGAAGCTTTCTTT
CASSPRRTAQDEAFF
>TRBV29-1|NA|once|TRBJ1-3
TGCAGCGTGCAGGGGTATACTGGAAACACCATATATTTT
CSVQGYTGNTIYF
>TRBV29-1|NA|NA|TRBJ1-4
TGCAGCGCCAAGCAGGGGATTGAAAAACTGTTTTTT
CSAKQGIEKLFF
>TRBV7-2|TRBD1|NA|TRBJ2-5
TGTGCCAGCACCTCCGGGACAGATAAATTCCAAGAGACCCAGTACTTC
CASTSGTDKFQETQYF
>TRBV20-1|NA|once|TRBJ1-2
TGCAGTGCTAGAGATCTCAGGGGCTACACCTTC
CSARDLRGYTF
>TRBV19|NA|once|TRBJ2-2
TGTGCCAGTAGAACGCCAGTAACCGGGGAGCTGTTTTTT
CASRTPVTGELFF
>TRBV28|TRBD1|few|TRBJ2-3
TGTGCCAGCAGGAAAGGACAAAGGGGGCAGGATGCAGATACGCAGTATTTT
CASRKGQRGQDADTQYF
>TRBV6-5|TRBD2|NA|TRBJ2-7
TGTGCCAGCAGCACGGGGGGGAGGGCCATTATAGAGCAGTACTTC
CASSTGGRAIIEQYF
>TRBV28|NA|few|TRBJ1-4
TGTGCCAGCAGCATCTCCGCGGGATCGACTAATGAAAAACTGTTTTTT
CASSISAGSTNEKLFF
>TRBV4-3|TRBD1|NA|TRBJ2-1
TGCGCCAGCAGCCAAGAACTGGGGACAGGGAGCAATGAGCAGTTCTTC
CASSQELGTGSNEQFF
>TRBV27|TRBD1|NA|TRBJ1-4
TGTGCCAGCAGTATAACAGGGGCCGTAAGGGAAAAACTGTTTTTT
CASSITGAVREKLFF
>TRBV6-2/TRBV6-3|TRBD2|few|TRBJ2-7
TGTGCCAGCAGCCGGACTAGCGGGTCGACGACGGGAGGGCAGTACTTC
CASSRTSGSTTGGQYF
>TRBV2|NA|NA|TRBJ2-6
TGTGCCAGCAGTGACGCGGGGGCCAACGTCCTGACTTTC
CASSDAGANVLTF
>TRBV18|NA|NA|TRBJ1-3
TGTGCCAGCTCACCACCGGGAGCGAATCTCTCTGGAAACACCATATATTTT
CASSPPGANLSGNTIYF
>TRBV5-1|TRBD1|NA|TRBJ2-7
TGCGCCAGCAGCTTTTTACGGACAGGGGAATTGGACGAGCAGTACTTC
CASSFLRTGELDEQYF
>TRBV6-5|NA|NA|TRBJ1-2
TGTGCCAGCAGTCTTAACCAGGAGGTTGGTGGCTACACCTTC
CASSLNQEVGGYTF
>TRBV11-2|NA|NA|TRBJ2-5
TGTGCCAGCAGCTTATTCGCGTCAGAGACCCAGTACTTC
CASSLFASETQYF
>TRBV18|TRBD1|once|TRBJ2-2
TGTGCCAGCTCCCCGGACAGGAAACACACCGGGGAGCTGTTTTTT
CASSPDRKHTGELFF
>TRBV7-9|TRBD1|NA|TRBJ1-1
TGTGCCAGCAGCTCGACCGGGACAGGACCCATGAACACTGAAGCTTTCTTT
CASSSTGTGPMNTEAFF
>TRBV28|NA|NA|TRBJ1-4
TGTGCCAGCAGCCCGGGAGGTAATGAAAAACTGTTTTTT
CASSPGGNEKLFF
>TRBV28|NA|NA|TRBJ1-5
TGTGCCAGCGCGACAGGCCCAGGGCCCCAGCATTTT
CASATGPGPQHF
>TRBV5-1|TRBD2|NA|TRBJ2-3
TGCGCCAGCAGCCCCGGGCGCGGCTTCGAGCGGGGGGGAGATACGCAGTATTTT
CASSPGRGFERGGDTQYF
>TRBV5-1|TRBD1|NA|TRBJ1-1
TGCGCCAGCAGCTCCCGGCGTGCAGGGGGCGCACACACTGAAGCTTTCTTT
CASSSRRAGGAHTEAFF